The 2 T cell receptor beta chains given below trace back to one sample, sequenced in a study of OX40 agonist ivuxolimab in advanced cancers. Preparation of the library involved the immunoSEQ multiplex PCR assay. In its TCRdb copy, this immuneACCESS table keeps in-frame sequences only and misses some clones. Where compared with another copy, unresolved V genes explain less than half of these, and the others have no known cause. The sample table shows about 83,000 clones, and 85% are seen once. 0.55% to 0.7% of the sample rests with the top ten. This material consisted of CD4+ or CD8+ T cells sorted from blood, taken in a trial of the OX40 agonist ivuxolimab. All receptors come from an adult with an advanced solid tumor such as melanoma, head and neck, liver or kidney cancer.

CDR3 residues: CASGGGSLPAKNIQYF. DNA of the CDR3: TGTGCCAGCGGGGGGGGCTCCCTGCCGGCCAAAAACATTCAGTACTTC. V and J are TRBV7-2 and TRBJ2-4; a possible D gene is TRBD2 (7 bases). Trimming took 8 bases from V and 1 from J, leaving 18 bases between them. This CDR3 has 16 residues. From germline, CDR1 is SGHTA and CDR2 FQGNSA.

The chain carries TRBV7-2 and TRBJ1-6; TRBD1 is a possible D gene (5 bases). V was cut by 6 bases and J by 2 bases, with 11 bases left in between. Looked up from germline, CDR1 is SGHTA and CDR2 is FQGNSA. The CDR3 contains 15 residues. CDR3: CASRKWGAYNSPLHF. Here the CDR3 DNA reads TGTGCCAGCAGAAAGTGGGGCGCCTATAATTCACCCCTCCACTTT.